The 15 T cell receptor beta chains reported below all come from one sample, sequenced in a study of cytomegalovirus exposure and HLA in healthy donors. PCR amplification relied on 60 Vbeta primers (plus 13 Jbeta primers). Generated by immunoSEQ multiplex PCR, the TCRdb table keeps only in-frame clones and is missing some. Seen here are 150,000 to 200,000 clones, around four fifths observed once, and the top ten hold under 1.5%. Source material: PBMCs. These receptors were obtained from a woman aged 25 to 39 in good health and CMV-seronegative.

The chain is built from TRBV6-1 and TRBJ2-3; 9 bases agree with TRBD1. Germline assignment: CDR1 MNHNS and CDR2 SASEGT. The CDR3 runs to 15 residues. J was trimmed by 3 bases and V by 5 bases; bases with no gene match: 6. DNA for the CDR3: TGTGCCAGCAGTATACACAGGGGGCGGACAGATACGCAGTATTTT. Its translation: CASSIHRGRTDTQYF.

The V call is TRBV5-4, the J call TRBJ2-5, with 8 positions matching TRBD2. CDR3 length: 16 residues. The germline CDR1 and CDR2 sequences are SGHNT and YYREEE (reference sequence). J gave up 2 bases and V 4 bases, and 10 bases lay outside the gene matches. CDR3 sequence reads: CASSPRSGAVQETQYF. The DNA of the CDR3 is TGTGCCAGCAGCCCGCGTAGCGGGGCCGTTCAAGAGACCCAGTACTTC.

The chain employs TRBV10-3 and TRBJ1-6; TRBD1 matches 10 bases. This CDR3 contains 15 residues. In germline, CDR1 is ENHRY, CDR2 SYGVKD. The V segment lost 2 bases and the J segment 9 bases; nucleotides outside the gene matches: 4. The CDR3 nucleotides read TGTGCCATCAGTGAGCTAGGGACAGGGGTTTCACCCCTCCACTTT. Its translation is CAISELGTGVSPLHF.

The chain links TRBV11-2 to TRBJ2-5, with D unclear. The CDR3 extends over 13 amino acids. V gave up 0 bases and J gave up 11 bases, with 13 bases separating them. Germline CDR1 is SGHAT and CDR2 is FQNNGV. The CDR3 loop reads CASSLETSREQYF. As DNA, the CDR3 is TGTGCCAGCAGCTTAGAAACGTCTAGAGAGCAGTACTTC.

The chain joins TRBV9 to TRBJ1-3; D unclear. The CDR3 contains 16 residues. The V and J ends lost 0 bases and 4 bases respectively, with 14 bases between them. Per germline, CDR1 SGDLS and CDR2 YYNGEE. Here the CDR3 reads CASSVDQTTTGNTIYF. The CDR3 DNA follows: TGTGCCAGCAGCGTAGACCAGACGACTACGGGAAACACCATATATTTT. The variable domain in full, with the rest retrieved from reference TRBV9 and TRBJ1-3, is DSGVTQTPKHLITATGQRVTLRCSPRSGDLSVYWYQQSLDQGLQFLIQYYNGEERAKGNILERFSAQQFPDLHSELNLSSLELGDSALYFCASSVDQTTTGNTIYFGEGSWLTVV.

This clone was seen a handful of times. The chain is built from TRBV6-1 and TRBJ2-7; weak D call: TRBD1 (6 bases). Trimming pared 0 bases from V and 0 bases from J, leaving 12 bases between. Per germline, CDR1 MNHNS and CDR2 SASEGT. The CDR3 covers 16 residues. This chain's CDR3 is CASSEADRRSSYEQYF. The DNA of the CDR3 is TGTGCCAGCAGTGAAGCCGACAGGCGGAGCTCCTACGAGCAGTACTTC.

V usage is TRBV7-2 and J usage is TRBJ2-6; 9 bases line up with TRBD1. Per the germline V gene, CDR1 is SGHTA and CDR2 is FQGNSA. Trimming at V came to 5 bases and at J to 3 bases, leaving 5 bases not matched to a gene. The CDR3 runs to 16 residues. The CDR3 here is CASSPGQGRGANVLTF. CDR3 nucleotides: TGTGCCAGCAGCCCAGGACAGGGGCGTGGGGCCAACGTCCTGACTTTC.

This chain connects TRBV13 to TRBJ1-1; TRBD1 is a possible D gene (5 bases). CDR3 size: 16 residues. Germline V gives CDR1 PRHDT, CDR2 FYEKMQ (reference sequence). The ends were cut back, 2 bases at V and 1 base at J, with 14 bases in the middle. The chain's CDR3 is CASSLRAGITNTEAFF. The CDR3 region has the DNA TGTGCCAGCAGCTTACGTGCAGGGATCACGAACACTGAAGCTTTCTTT.

This clone occurred once. The chain recombines TRBV11-2 with TRBJ2-1; D is perhaps TRBD1 (6 bases). This CDR3 contains 15 residues. Germline V gene data show CDR1 as SGHAT and CDR2 as FQNNGV. V lost 5 bases, J lost 7 bases, and 18 bases lay in between. This chain's CDR3 is CASSPRGDGANEQFF. DNA of the CDR3: TGTGCCAGCAGCCCCAGGGGTGACGGGGCGAATGAGCAGTTCTTC.

The chain couples TRBV19 to TRBJ1-1; D is ambiguous. Deletions cut 7 bases from V and 5 bases from J, with 14 bases between. Germline V gene data show CDR1 as LNHDA and CDR2 as SQIVND (reference sequence). This CDR3 has 13 amino acids. CDR3 region: CASMAHPWTEAFF. The CDR3 coding sequence is TGTGCCAGTATGGCACACCCTTGGACTGAAGCTTTCTTT.

The chain combines TRBV5-6 with TRBJ1-2, with D perhaps TRBD1 (6 bases). V shed 3 bases and J shed 4 bases, with 19 bases lying between them. The V gene's germline CDR1 is SGHDT and CDR2 YYEEEE. This CDR3 is built from 16 residues. This CDR3 reads CASSWGTGRGSYGYTF. DNA for the CDR3: TGTGCCAGCAGCTGGGGAACAGGGAGAGGGTCCTATGGCTACACCTTC. Drawing the rest from reference TRBV5-6 and TRBJ1-2, the complete variable domain is DAGVTQSPTHLIKTRGQQVTLRCSPKSGHDTVSWYQQALGQGPQFIFQYYEEEERQRGNFPDRFSGHQFPNYSSELNVNALLLGDSALYLCASSWGTGRGSYGYTFGSGTRLTVV.

This clone occurred once. The chain links TRBV5-1 to TRBJ1-1; TRBD1 is a possible D gene (6 bases). CDR3 length equals 13 residues. Looked up from germline, CDR1 is SGHRS and CDR2 is YFSETQ. The V end was cut by 9 bases, the J end by 4 bases, with 16 bases between. This CDR3 reads CANPGGLRTEAFF. The CDR3 DNA follows: TGCGCCAACCCGGGGGGGCTTCGCACTGAAGCTTTCTTT.

V and J are TRBV10-3 and TRBJ1-5; D is perhaps TRBD1 (5 bases). Germline V gene lookup returns CDR1 ENHRY and CDR2 SYGVKD. The CDR3 is 15 residues long. V was trimmed by 2 bases and J by 3 bases, leaving 11 bases between them. The CDR3 nucleotides are TGTGCCATCAGTGAGGGGTCAGGGATCAATCAGCCCCAGCATTTT. Its translation is CAISEGSGINQPQHF.

The rearrangement uses TRBV18 and TRBJ2-1; TRBD1 aligns across 7 bases. CDR3 length: 16 amino acids. The trim removed 2 bases at V and 3 bases at J, leaving 7 bases unmatched. The germline gives CDR1 KGHSH, CDR2 LQKENI. The CDR3 DNA sequence: TGTGCCAGCTCACCAACTGCGACAGGGATCTACAATGAGCAGTTCTTC. It codes for CASSPTATGIYNEQFF.

The V call is TRBV29-1, the J call TRBJ1-2, with 8 nucleotides matching TRBD1. The CDR3 has 12 residues. With 5 bases clipped from V and 2 bases from J, the junction kept 1 base outside the gene matches. The germline CDR1 and CDR2 sequences are SQVTM and ANQGSEA. The CDR3 spells CSVWTGNYGYTF. In nucleotides, the CDR3 is TGCAGCGTTTGGACAGGGAACTATGGCTACACCTTC. The full variable domain, rest sourced from reference TRBV29-1 and TRBJ1-2, is SAVISQKPSRDICQRGTSLTIQCQVDSQVTMMFWYRQQPGQSLTLIATANQGSEATYESGFVIDKFPISRPNLTFSTLTVSNMSPEDSSIYLCSVWTGNYGYTFGSGTRLTVV.